This is a list of T cell receptor beta chains from one sample in a study of CXCR3-negative and CXCR3-positive naive CD8 T cells. With the 5' RACE reads reprocessed, TCRdb shows one record per CDR3 protein and no DNA. The table for this sample gives about 58,000 distinct CDR3 sequences. The sequenced sample was naive CXCR3- CD8+ T cells from blood. The source of these receptors is a human donor in good health. Some clones in this sample may be carry-over from other donors' samples. Each CDR3 is given with its conserved first and last residue. The order of the fields is CDR3 protein, V gene, J gene, clone size. Clone size, where shown, is once, few, many, or a class for clones that have expanded.

cdr3_aa: CASSLARTWEQYF; v_call: TRBV7-2; j_call: TRBJ2-7; clone_size: -
cdr3_aa: CASSQGWFGGESDTQYF; v_call: TRBV3-1; j_call: TRBJ2-3; clone_size: -
cdr3_aa: CATSTGTRGVPSSGYEQYF; v_call: TRBV28; j_call: TRBJ2-7; clone_size: -
cdr3_aa: CSVTLDGNLEQYF; v_call: TRBV29-1; j_call: TRBJ2-7; clone_size: -
cdr3_aa: CASSQEGGDPYEQYF; v_call: TRBV3-1; j_call: TRBJ2-7; clone_size: -
cdr3_aa: CSVEVIAGHLDVNEQFF; v_call: TRBV29-1; j_call: TRBJ2-1; clone_size: -
cdr3_aa: CASSLWGSDTQYF; v_call: TRBV28; j_call: TRBJ2-3; clone_size: -
cdr3_aa: CAISEPPGEAYEQYF; v_call: TRBV10-3; j_call: TRBJ2-7; clone_size: -
cdr3_aa: CSARAQGALPFSEAFF; v_call: TRBV20-1; j_call: TRBJ1-1; clone_size: -
cdr3_aa: CSVGRDGNTGELFF; v_call: TRBV29-1; j_call: TRBJ2-2; clone_size: -
cdr3_aa: CASSNAGTGFYNEQFF; v_call: TRBV7-9; j_call: TRBJ2-1; clone_size: -
cdr3_aa: CASSLDWTEQYF; v_call: TRBV13; j_call: TRBJ2-7; clone_size: -
cdr3_aa: CASTPEGGGYYEQYF; v_call: TRBV5-1; j_call: TRBJ2-7; clone_size: -
cdr3_aa: CSAKGQGSRNEQFF; v_call: TRBV29-1; j_call: TRBJ2-1; clone_size: -
cdr3_aa: CASSLEMGASYEQYF; v_call: TRBV7-9; j_call: TRBJ2-7; clone_size: -
cdr3_aa: CASSSSLDYEQYF; v_call: TRBV7-2; j_call: TRBJ2-7; clone_size: -
cdr3_aa: CATSPRVTGYEQYF; v_call: TRBV15; j_call: TRBJ2-7; clone_size: -
cdr3_aa: CARVDRGPSKNTEAFF; v_call: TRBV10-1; j_call: TRBJ1-1; clone_size: -
cdr3_aa: CASSPGTGMNTEAFF; v_call: TRBV7-2; j_call: TRBJ1-1; clone_size: -
cdr3_aa: CASSQRSGGAEETQYF; v_call: TRBV4-3; j_call: TRBJ2-5; clone_size: -
cdr3_aa: CASSLAPSGGTDSELYNEQFF; v_call: TRBV7-7; j_call: TRBJ2-1; clone_size: medium-sized
cdr3_aa: CASSPSKRVNEKLFF; v_call: TRBV28; j_call: TRBJ1-4; clone_size: -
cdr3_aa: CASSLTPTGETNYNEQFF; v_call: TRBV7-3; j_call: TRBJ2-1; clone_size: -
cdr3_aa: CASSQAEGNEQFF; v_call: TRBV4-3; j_call: TRBJ2-1; clone_size: -
cdr3_aa: CSAKGTSSYEQYF; v_call: TRBV20-1; j_call: TRBJ2-7; clone_size: -
cdr3_aa: CASSLAVNEQFF; v_call: TRBV5-1; j_call: TRBJ2-1; clone_size: -
cdr3_aa: CASSLDWQETQYF; v_call: TRBV27; j_call: TRBJ2-5; clone_size: -
cdr3_aa: CSVIRTGTNTGELFF; v_call: TRBV29-1; j_call: TRBJ2-2; clone_size: -
cdr3_aa: CSVDTSPGTSEETQYF; v_call: TRBV29-1; j_call: TRBJ2-5; clone_size: -
cdr3_aa: CASSQRGAGVYEQYF; v_call: TRBV12-3/TRBV12-4; j_call: TRBJ2-7; clone_size: -
cdr3_aa: CASSLEAWGQNTGELFF; v_call: TRBV7-6; j_call: TRBJ2-2; clone_size: -